Reported below is one T cell receptor (beta chain). CDR1 and CDR2 from the germline V gene are MNHEY and SVGAGI. CDR3 length: 15 residues. TCR beta was sequenced from UMI-tagged 5' RACE libraries. Following a re-call of the 5' RACE reads, TCRdb has one entry per CDR3 protein and lacks DNA. Its clone listing holds about 10,000 distinct CDR3 sequences. The record originates from a study of human CD8 memory T cell subsets. The chain is built from TRBV6-5 and TRBJ2-5; TCRdb outputs TRBD2, but without DNA this stays unchecked. The clonotype originates from a human donor in good health. The sequenced sample consisted of CD8+ T cells from PBMCs. CDR3 sequence: CASSYETSGQETQYF.